This entry concerns a single T cell receptor beta chain. Its antigen is undetermined. This sample stems from a study of T-cell reconstitution after alpha-beta-depleted transplantation in children. The study's findings and limits: Where some patients showed high TCRbeta diversity at day 60, it came from recipient T cells and thymic progenitors that had survived.

V was shortened by 1 base and J by 0 bases, with 1 base between the two germline ends. CDR1 and CDR2 (germline): SGHTA, FQGTGA. There are 14 residues in the CDR3. Unique molecular identifiers were incorporated into the prepared TCRbeta library. TCRdb processed the PCR reads anew with MiXCR; each CDR3 protein has one entry. The data hold about 980,000 distinct CDR3 sequences, with around 30% observed a single time. The V and J genes are TRBV7-3 and TRBJ1-6; D unresolved. This clonotype was sampled from a boy younger than two who had a stem cell transplant for SCID, so the T cells may come from the graft donor. The sequences come from PBMCs, mostly from graft donor cells, collected 360 days after TCRalphabeta/CD19-depleted stem cell transplant. The CDR3 DNA follows: TGTGCCAGCAGCTTAAGCTCCTATAATTCACCCCTCCACTTT. This gives the protein CASSLSSYNSPLHF.